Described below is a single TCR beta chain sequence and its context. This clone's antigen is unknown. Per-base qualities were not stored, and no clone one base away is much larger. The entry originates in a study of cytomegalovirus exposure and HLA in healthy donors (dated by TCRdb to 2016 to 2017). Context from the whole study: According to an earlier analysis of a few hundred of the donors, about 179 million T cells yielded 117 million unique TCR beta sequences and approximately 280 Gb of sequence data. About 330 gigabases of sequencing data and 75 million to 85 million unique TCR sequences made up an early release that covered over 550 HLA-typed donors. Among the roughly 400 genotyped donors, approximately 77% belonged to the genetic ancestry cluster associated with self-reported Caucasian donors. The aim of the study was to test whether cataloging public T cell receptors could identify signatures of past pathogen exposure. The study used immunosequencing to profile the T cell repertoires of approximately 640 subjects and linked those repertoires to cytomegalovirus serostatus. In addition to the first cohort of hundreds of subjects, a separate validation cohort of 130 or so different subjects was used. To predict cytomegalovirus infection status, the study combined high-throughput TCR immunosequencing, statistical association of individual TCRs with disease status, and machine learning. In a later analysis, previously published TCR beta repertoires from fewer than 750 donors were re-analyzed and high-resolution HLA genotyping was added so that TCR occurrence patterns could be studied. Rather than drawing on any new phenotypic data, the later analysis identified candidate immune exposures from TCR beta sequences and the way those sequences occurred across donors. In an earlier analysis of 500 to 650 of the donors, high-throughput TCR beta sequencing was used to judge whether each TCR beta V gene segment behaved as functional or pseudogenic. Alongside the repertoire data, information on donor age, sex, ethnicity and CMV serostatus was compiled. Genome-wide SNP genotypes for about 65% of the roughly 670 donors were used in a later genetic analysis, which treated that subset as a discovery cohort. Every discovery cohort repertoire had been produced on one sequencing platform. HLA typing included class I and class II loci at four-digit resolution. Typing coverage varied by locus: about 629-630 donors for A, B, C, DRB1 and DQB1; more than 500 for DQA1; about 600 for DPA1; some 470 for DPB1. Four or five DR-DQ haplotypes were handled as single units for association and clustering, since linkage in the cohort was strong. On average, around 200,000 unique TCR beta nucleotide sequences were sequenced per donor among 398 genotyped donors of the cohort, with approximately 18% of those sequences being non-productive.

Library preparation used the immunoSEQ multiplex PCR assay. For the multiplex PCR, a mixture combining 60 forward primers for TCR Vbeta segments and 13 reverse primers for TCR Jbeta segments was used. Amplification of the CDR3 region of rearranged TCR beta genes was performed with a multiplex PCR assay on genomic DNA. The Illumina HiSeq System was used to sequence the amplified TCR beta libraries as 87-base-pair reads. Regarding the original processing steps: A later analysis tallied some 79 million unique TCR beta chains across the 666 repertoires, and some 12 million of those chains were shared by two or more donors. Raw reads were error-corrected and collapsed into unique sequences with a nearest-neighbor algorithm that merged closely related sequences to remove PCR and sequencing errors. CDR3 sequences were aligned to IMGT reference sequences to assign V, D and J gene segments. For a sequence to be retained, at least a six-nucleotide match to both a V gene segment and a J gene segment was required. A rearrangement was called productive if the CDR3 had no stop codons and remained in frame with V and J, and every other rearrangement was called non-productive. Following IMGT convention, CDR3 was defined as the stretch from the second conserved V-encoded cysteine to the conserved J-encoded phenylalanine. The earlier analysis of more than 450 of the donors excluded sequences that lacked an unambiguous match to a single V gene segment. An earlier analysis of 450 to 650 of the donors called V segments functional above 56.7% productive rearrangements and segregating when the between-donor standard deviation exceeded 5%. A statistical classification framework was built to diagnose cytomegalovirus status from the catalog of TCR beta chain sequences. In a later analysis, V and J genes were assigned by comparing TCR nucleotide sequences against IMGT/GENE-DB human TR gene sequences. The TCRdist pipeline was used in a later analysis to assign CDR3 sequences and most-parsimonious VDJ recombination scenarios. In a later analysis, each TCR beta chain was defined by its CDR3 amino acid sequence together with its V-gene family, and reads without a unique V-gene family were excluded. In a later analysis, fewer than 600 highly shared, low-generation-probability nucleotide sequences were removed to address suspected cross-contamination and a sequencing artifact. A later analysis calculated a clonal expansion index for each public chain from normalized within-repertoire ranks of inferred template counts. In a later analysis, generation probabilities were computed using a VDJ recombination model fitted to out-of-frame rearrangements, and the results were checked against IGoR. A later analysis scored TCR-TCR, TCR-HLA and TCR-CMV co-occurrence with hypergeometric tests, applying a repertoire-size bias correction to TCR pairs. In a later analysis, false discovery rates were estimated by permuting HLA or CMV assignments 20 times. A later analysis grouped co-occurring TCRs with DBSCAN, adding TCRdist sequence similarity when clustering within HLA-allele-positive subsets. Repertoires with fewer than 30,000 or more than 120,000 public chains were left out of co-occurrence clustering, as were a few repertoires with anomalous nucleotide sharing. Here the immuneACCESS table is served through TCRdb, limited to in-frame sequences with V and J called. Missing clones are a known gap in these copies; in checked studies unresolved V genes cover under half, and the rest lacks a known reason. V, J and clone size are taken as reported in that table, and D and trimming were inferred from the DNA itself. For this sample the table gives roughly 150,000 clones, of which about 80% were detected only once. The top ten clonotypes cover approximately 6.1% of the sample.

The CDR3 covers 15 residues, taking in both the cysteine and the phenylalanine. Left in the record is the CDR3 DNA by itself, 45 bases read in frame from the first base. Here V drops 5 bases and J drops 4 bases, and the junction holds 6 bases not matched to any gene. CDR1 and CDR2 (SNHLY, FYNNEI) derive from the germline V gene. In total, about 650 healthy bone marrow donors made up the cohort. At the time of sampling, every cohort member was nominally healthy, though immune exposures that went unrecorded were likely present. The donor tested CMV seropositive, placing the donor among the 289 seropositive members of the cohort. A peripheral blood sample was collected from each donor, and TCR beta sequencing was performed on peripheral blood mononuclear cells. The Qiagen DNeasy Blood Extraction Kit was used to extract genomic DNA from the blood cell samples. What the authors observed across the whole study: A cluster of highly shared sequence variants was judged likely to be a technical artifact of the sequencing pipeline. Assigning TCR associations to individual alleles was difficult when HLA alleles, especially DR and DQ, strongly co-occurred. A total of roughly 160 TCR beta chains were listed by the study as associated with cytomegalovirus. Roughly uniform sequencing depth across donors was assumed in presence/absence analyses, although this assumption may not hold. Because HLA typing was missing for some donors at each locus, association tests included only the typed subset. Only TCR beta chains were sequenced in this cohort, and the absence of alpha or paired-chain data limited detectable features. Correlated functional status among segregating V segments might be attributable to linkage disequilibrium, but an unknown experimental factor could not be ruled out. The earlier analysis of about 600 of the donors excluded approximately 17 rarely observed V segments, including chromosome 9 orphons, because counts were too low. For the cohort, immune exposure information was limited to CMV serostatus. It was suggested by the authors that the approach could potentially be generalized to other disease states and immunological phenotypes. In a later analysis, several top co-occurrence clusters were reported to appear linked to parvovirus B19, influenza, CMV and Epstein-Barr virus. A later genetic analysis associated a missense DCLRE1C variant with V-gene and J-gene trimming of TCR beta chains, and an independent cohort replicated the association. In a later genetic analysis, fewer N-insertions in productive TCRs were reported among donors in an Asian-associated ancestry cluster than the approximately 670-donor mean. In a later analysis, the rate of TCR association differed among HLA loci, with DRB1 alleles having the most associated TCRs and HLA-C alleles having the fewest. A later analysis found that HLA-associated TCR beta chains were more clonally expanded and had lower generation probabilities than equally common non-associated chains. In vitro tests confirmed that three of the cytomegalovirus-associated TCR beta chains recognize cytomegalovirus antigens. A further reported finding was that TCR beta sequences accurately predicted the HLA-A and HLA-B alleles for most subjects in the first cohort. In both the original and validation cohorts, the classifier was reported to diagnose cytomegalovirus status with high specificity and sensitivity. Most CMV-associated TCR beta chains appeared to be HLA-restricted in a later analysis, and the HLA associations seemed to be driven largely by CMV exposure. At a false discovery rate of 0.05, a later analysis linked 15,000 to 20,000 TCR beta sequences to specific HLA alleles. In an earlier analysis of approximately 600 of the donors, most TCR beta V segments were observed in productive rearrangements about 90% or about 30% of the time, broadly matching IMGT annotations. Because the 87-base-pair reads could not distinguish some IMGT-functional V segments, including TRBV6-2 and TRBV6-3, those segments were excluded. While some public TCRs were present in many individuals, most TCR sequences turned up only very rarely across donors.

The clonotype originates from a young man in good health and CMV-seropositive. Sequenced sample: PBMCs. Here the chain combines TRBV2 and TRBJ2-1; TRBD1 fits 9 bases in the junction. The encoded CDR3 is CASSSDRGGYNEQFF. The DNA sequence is TGTGCCAGCAGTTCGGACAGGGGAGGTTACAATGAGCAGTTCTTC.